This is a list of T cell receptor beta chains from one sample in a study of T cell responses to AZD1222 COVID-19 vaccine. Measured with immunoSEQ multiplex PCR; TCRdb has only the in-frame clones, and not every one. The sample comprises tens of thousands of clones, roughly 90% of which are singletons, and under 5% rests with the top ten. This material consisted of peripheral blood, taken on day 0 of MenACWY control vaccination. These receptors all come from an adult in good health. Each CDR3 is given with its conserved first and last residue. D genes are given only for firm matches. Clone size is given for some rows only: seen once, a few or many times, or a class if the clone is expanded.

size: -; D: -; J: TRBJ2-5; V: TRBV29-1; CDR3: CSAGGAPGETQYF; DNA: TGCAGCGCCGGAGGGGCTCCTGGGGAGACCCAGTACTTC
size: -; D: TRBD1; J: TRBJ2-7; V: TRBV7-2; CDR3: CASSRVGQGPYEQYF; DNA: TGTGCCAGCAGTCGCGTGGGACAGGGTCCCTACGAGCAGTACTTC
size: -; D: -; J: TRBJ1-1; V: TRBV4-1; CDR3: CASSPFLSLNTEAFF; DNA: TGCGCCAGCAGCCCCTTCTTGTCATTGAACACTGAAGCTTTCTTT
size: -; D: TRBD1; J: TRBJ1-5; V: TRBV5-1; CDR3: CASRGTGDDQPQHF; DNA: TGCGCCAGCAGGGGGACAGGGGACGATCAGCCCCAGCATTTT
size: -; D: TRBD1; J: TRBJ2-1; V: TRBV28; CDR3: CASSGQGKGNEQFF; DNA: TGTGCCAGCAGCGGACAGGGGAAAGGAAATGAGCAGTTCTTC
size: -; D: -; J: TRBJ2-3; V: TRBV27; CDR3: CASSFGGTDTQYF; DNA: TGTGCCAGCAGTTTTGGGGGGACAGATACGCAGTATTTT
size: -; D: -; J: TRBJ2-3; V: TRBV7-2; CDR3: CASSLEGRTRTDTQYF; DNA: TGTGCCAGCAGCTTAGAAGGGCGGACCCGCACAGATACGCAGTATTTT
size: -; D: TRBD2; J: TRBJ2-7; V: TRBV6-2/TRBV6-3; CDR3: CASSLSGRPYEQYF; DNA: TGTGCCAGCAGCCTTAGCGGGAGACCCTACGAGCAGTACTTC
size: -; D: TRBD1; J: TRBJ1-5; V: TRBV7-8; CDR3: CASSWGTGSNQPQHF; DNA: TGTGCCAGCAGCTGGGGGACAGGCTCCAATCAGCCCCAGCATTTT
size: -; D: -; J: TRBJ1-2; V: TRBV28; CDR3: CASSPAQGAWNYGYTF; DNA: TGTGCCAGCAGCCCCGCTCAAGGGGCGTGGAACTATGGCTACACCTTC
size: -; D: TRBD1; J: TRBJ1-2; V: TRBV6-5; CDR3: CASSTQGQGVYGYTF; DNA: TGTGCCAGCAGCACCCAGGGACAGGGGGTCTATGGCTACACCTTC
size: -; D: -; J: TRBJ2-7; V: TRBV19; CDR3: CASSRSVAGRDYEQYF; DNA: TGTGCCAGTAGCCGGTCGGTGGCCGGTAGGGACTACGAGCAGTACTTC
size: -; D: -; J: TRBJ1-1; V: TRBV28; CDR3: CASSPRRMMNTEAFF; DNA: TGTGCCAGCAGTCCAAGACGGATGATGAACACTGAAGCTTTCTTT
size: -; D: -; J: TRBJ1-2; V: TRBV4-1; CDR3: CASSQGVFGYTF; DNA: TGCGCCAGCAGCCAAGGGGTATTTGGCTACACCTTC
size: -; D: -; J: TRBJ2-7; V: TRBV29-1; CDR3: CSVGPRGSTYEQYF; DNA: TGCAGCGTCGGTCCCAGGGGCTCTACCTACGAGCAGTACTTC
size: -; D: -; J: TRBJ1-2; V: TRBV5-4; CDR3: CASSSSKTAYGYTF; DNA: TGTGCCAGCAGCTCCTCAAAAACAGCCTATGGCTACACCTTC
size: once; D: -; J: TRBJ1-1; V: TRBV14; CDR3: CASSQDTEAFF; DNA: TGTGCCAGCAGCCAGGACACTGAAGCTTTCTTT
size: -; D: TRBD1; J: TRBJ1-3; V: TRBV7-2; CDR3: CASSPTGTAYSGNTIYF; DNA: TGTGCCAGCAGCCCCACCGGGACAGCATACTCTGGAAACACCATATATTTT
size: few; D: -; J: TRBJ2-7; V: TRBV5-4; CDR3: CASSLDNTYEQYF; DNA: TGTGCCAGCAGCTTGGATAACACCTACGAGCAGTACTTC
size: few; D: TRBD2; J: TRBJ2-7; V: TRBV30; CDR3: CAWSVASGKLFF; DNA: TGTGCCTGGAGTGTGGCTAGCGGGAAACTCTTCTTC
size: -; D: TRBD1; J: TRBJ1-2; V: TRBV7-9; CDR3: CASSWGQVTVGYTF; DNA: TGTGCCAGCAGCTGGGGACAGGTGACAGTTGGCTACACCTTC
size: -; D: -; J: TRBJ2-7; V: TRBV7-9; CDR3: CASSSGKGGWYEQYF; DNA: TGTGCCAGCAGCTCGGGGAAGGGGGGATGGTACGAGCAGTACTTC
size: -; D: -; J: TRBJ1-4; V: TRBV6-1; CDR3: CASSEARSTLFF; DNA: TGTGCCAGCAGTGAAGCGCGCAGCACACTGTTTTTT
size: -; D: TRBD1; J: TRBJ1-5; V: TRBV3-1/TRBV3-2; CDR3: CASSQGQVGQPQHF; DNA: TGTGCCAGCAGCCAGGGACAGGTCGGGCAGCCCCAGCATTTT
size: -; D: TRBD2; J: TRBJ2-1; V: TRBV15; CDR3: CATSSALFVAGEYNEQFF; DNA: TGTGCCACCAGCAGTGCCCTTTTCGTAGCGGGAGAGTACAATGAGCAGTTCTTC
size: -; D: -; J: TRBJ2-7; V: TRBV10-1; CDR3: CASSGNRTFFYEQYF; DNA: TGCGCCAGCAGCGGAAATCGGACATTTTTTTACGAGCAGTACTTC
size: -; D: TRBD1; J: TRBJ2-7; V: TRBV6-5; CDR3: CASSFPRTGGYEQYF; DNA: TGTGCCAGCAGTTTTCCCCGGACAGGGGGCTACGAGCAGTACTTC
size: -; D: -; J: TRBJ1-5; V: TRBV19; CDR3: CASSMEDYSNQPQHF; DNA: TGTGCCAGTAGTATGGAGGACTATAGCAATCAGCCCCAGCATTTT
size: -; D: TRBD1; J: TRBJ1-1; V: TRBV6-1; CDR3: CASSSQGAQTEAFF; DNA: TGTGCCAGCAGTTCACAGGGGGCGCAAACTGAAGCTTTCTTT
size: -; D: -; J: TRBJ1-1; V: TRBV9; CDR3: CASSALNDLNTEAFF; DNA: TGTGCCAGCAGCGCCCTGAACGATCTGAACACTGAAGCTTTCTTT
size: -; D: -; J: TRBJ1-5; V: TRBV28; CDR3: CASSWQGIQPQHF; DNA: TGTGCCAGCAGTTGGCAGGGGATTCAGCCCCAGCATTTT
size: -; D: -; J: TRBJ1-5; V: TRBV6-5; CDR3: CASSPEGGLGPQHF; DNA: TGTGCCAGCAGCCCAGAGGGGGGCCTAGGGCCCCAGCATTTT
size: -; D: -; J: TRBJ2-3; V: TRBV24-1; CDR3: CATSGGGTVSSDTQYF; DNA: TGTGCCACCTCTGGGGGAGGGACAGTTTCGTCAGATACGCAGTATTTT
size: -; D: -; J: TRBJ2-1; V: TRBV2; CDR3: CASSEGGPYNEQFF; DNA: TGTGCCAGCAGTGAAGGGGGCCCATACAATGAGCAGTTCTTC
size: -; D: -; J: TRBJ1-5; V: TRBV3-1/TRBV3-2; CDR3: CASSQGAGNQPQHF; DNA: TGTGCCAGCAGCCAAGGGGCGGGCAATCAGCCCCAGCATTTT
size: -; D: -; J: TRBJ1-6; V: TRBV24-1; CDR3: CATSLGSPLHF; DNA: TGTGCCACCAGTTTAGGCTCACCCCTCCACTTT
size: -; D: TRBD1; J: TRBJ2-7; V: TRBV6-5; CDR3: CASSSRTGTYEQYF; DNA: TGTGCCAGCAGTTCCCGGACAGGGACCTACGAGCAGTACTTC
size: -; D: -; J: TRBJ2-7; V: TRBV19; CDR3: CARARAEQYF; DNA: TGTGCCCGAGCTCGGGCCGAGCAGTACTTC
size: -; D: TRBD1; J: TRBJ2-7; V: TRBV2; CDR3: CASSDPDRASEQYF; DNA: TGTGCCAGCAGTGACCCGGACAGGGCTAGCGAGCAGTACTTC
size: medium-sized; D: -; J: TRBJ2-7; V: TRBV28; CDR3: CASRGIEGEQYF; DNA: TGTGCCAGCAGGGGAATTGAGGGCGAGCAGTACTTC
size: -; D: TRBD1; J: TRBJ2-6; V: TRBV7-2; CDR3: CASGKGGAAGANVLTF; DNA: TGTGCCAGCGGGAAAGGGGGCGCGGCTGGGGCCAACGTCCTGACTTTC
size: -; D: TRBD2; J: TRBJ2-5; V: TRBV4-1; CDR3: CASSPGLAVETQYF; DNA: TGCGCCAGCAGCCCAGGACTAGCGGTTGAGACCCAGTACTTC
size: -; D: TRBD1; J: TRBJ2-7; V: TRBV5-1; CDR3: CASSPTGRTYEQYF; DNA: TGCGCCAGCAGCCCGACAGGGCGCACCTACGAGCAGTACTTC
size: few; D: -; J: TRBJ2-5; V: TRBV25-1; CDR3: CASSATGNRETQYF; DNA: TGTGCCAGCAGTGCTACAGGGAACCGAGAGACCCAGTACTTC
size: -; D: -; J: TRBJ2-2; V: TRBV20-1; CDR3: CSASFRLDTGELFF; DNA: TGCAGTGCTAGTTTCAGGCTTGACACCGGGGAGCTGTTTTTT
size: -; D: -; J: TRBJ2-3; V: TRBV15; CDR3: CATSSPVGRSTDTQYF; DNA: TGTGCCACCAGCAGTCCAGTGGGGCGGTCAACAGATACGCAGTATTTT
size: -; D: -; J: TRBJ2-7; V: TRBV2; CDR3: CASIGQSYEQYF; DNA: TGTGCCAGTATCGGACAGTCCTACGAGCAGTACTTC
size: -; D: -; J: TRBJ2-1; V: TRBV18; CDR3: CASSNLVSGAINEQFF; DNA: TGTGCCAGCTCCAACCTAGTTTCAGGGGCCATCAATGAGCAGTTCTTC
size: once; D: TRBD2; J: TRBJ2-3; V: TRBV18; CDR3: CASSLTGGGSDTQYF; DNA: TGTGCCAGCTCACTAACGGGAGGTGGGTCAGATACGCAGTATTTT
size: -; D: -; J: TRBJ1-2; V: TRBV14; CDR3: CASSRGLYGYTF; DNA: TGTGCCAGCAGCCGAGGGCTGTATGGCTACACCTTC
size: few; D: -; J: TRBJ1-2; V: TRBV28; CDR3: CASSFIRVVGGYTF; DNA: TGTGCCAGCAGTTTCATCAGGGTGGTTGGTGGCTACACCTTC
size: -; D: TRBD1; J: TRBJ2-7; V: TRBV30; CDR3: CAWREFDRAYEQYF; DNA: TGTGCCTGGCGCGAATTCGACAGGGCCTACGAGCAGTACTTC
size: -; D: TRBD2; J: TRBJ2-3; V: TRBV5-1; CDR3: CASSLAGSGRVNTQYF; DNA: TGCGCCAGCAGCTTGGCTGGGAGCGGGAGGGTAAATACGCAGTATTTT